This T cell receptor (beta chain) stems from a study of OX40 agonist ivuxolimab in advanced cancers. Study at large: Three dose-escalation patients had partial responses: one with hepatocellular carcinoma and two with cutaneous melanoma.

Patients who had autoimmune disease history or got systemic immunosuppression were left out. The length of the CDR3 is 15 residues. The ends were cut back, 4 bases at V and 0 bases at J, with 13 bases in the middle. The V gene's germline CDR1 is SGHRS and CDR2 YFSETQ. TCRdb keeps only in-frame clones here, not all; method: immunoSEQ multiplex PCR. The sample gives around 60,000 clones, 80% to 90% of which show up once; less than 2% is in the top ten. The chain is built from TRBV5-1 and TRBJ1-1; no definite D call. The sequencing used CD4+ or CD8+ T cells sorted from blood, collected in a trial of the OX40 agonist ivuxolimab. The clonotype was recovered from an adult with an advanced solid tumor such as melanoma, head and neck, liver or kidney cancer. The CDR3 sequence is CASSPLTLMNTEAFF. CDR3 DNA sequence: TGCGCCAGCAGCCCGCTGACGTTAATGAACACTGAAGCTTTCTTT.